In its sample, the clone carrying this T cell receptor (beta chain) was seen once. Looked up from germline, CDR1 is MDHEN and CDR2 is SYDVKM. J lost 7 bases, V lost 7 bases, and 18 bases had no gene match. This CDR3 has 16 amino acids. This sample was taken from a study of lymphopenia after photon versus proton radiotherapy. The repertoire was sequenced with immunoSEQ multiplex PCR; TCRdb's copy has only in-frame clones and lacks some. In the table there are 9,500 to 15,000 clones, 89% of which are singletons. The receptor's source is a man aged 60 to 69 with pancreatic cancer. The chain uses TRBV28 and TRBJ2-7; 8 bases are a match to TRBD2. The sequences come from peripheral blood, collected from a patient treated with proton-based radiotherapy. DNA for the CDR3: TGTGCCAGCACTATCGGGAGGGCCTCGGGCTATTTGGAGCAGTACTTC. It codes for CASTIGRASGYLEQYF.